The 26 T cell receptor beta chains reported below all come from one sample, sequenced in a study of blood T cell repertoires in COVID-19. Sequencing was performed with immunoSEQ multiplex PCR; in TCRdb, only in-frame clones are kept and a portion is missing. In the table there are some 140,000 clones, roughly four fifths of which are singletons. Sequenced input: peripheral blood. Every receptor here comes from a woman aged 60-70 years with acute or convalescent COVID-19.

The chain has TRBV4-1 and TRBJ2-1; maybe TRBD1 (5 bases). V was clipped by 0 bases and J by 5 bases, with 17 bases between them. CDR1 is MGHRA, CDR2 YSYEKL, per germline. The CDR3 spans 17 residues. CDR3 bases: TGCGCCAGCAGCCAAGATCTGTCAGGGTTTGTTCACAATGAGCAGTTCTTC. Translating it yields CASSQDLSGFVHNEQFF.

This chain uses TRBV10-1 with TRBJ2-7; D might be TRBD2 (5 bases). V was cut by 3 bases and J by 1 base, with 13 bases left in between. Germline V gene lookup returns CDR1 WNHNN and CDR2 SYGVQD (reference sequence). CDR3 length: 15 amino acids. The CDR3 loop is CASSEKGRGSYEQYF. DNA of the CDR3: TGCGCCAGCAGTGAAAAGGGTAGAGGGTCCTACGAGCAGTACTTC.

The chain couples TRBV4-1 to TRBJ2-3; 10 nucleotides match TRBD1. V lost 4 bases and J lost 6; bases outside the gene matches: 7. The V gene's germline CDR1 is MGHRA and CDR2 YSYEKL. This CDR3 has 15 residues. As DNA, the CDR3 is TGCGCCAGCAGCCCCCAGGGACAGGGGTTCGATACGCAGTATTTT. This gives the protein CASSPQGQGFDTQYF.

The chain links TRBV28 to TRBJ1-5; 8 nucleotides line up with TRBD1. The CDR3 spans 14 residues. Germline CDR1 reads MDHEN; CDR2 reads SYDVKM. V lost 7 bases, J lost 6 bases, and 8 bases stayed unmatched. The CDR3 loop reads CASTLDRVIQPQHF. CDR3 nucleotides: TGTGCCAGCACCCTGGACAGGGTTATTCAGCCCCAGCATTTT. The full variable domain, its missing parts supplied by reference TRBV28 and TRBJ1-5, is DVKVTQSSRYLVKRTGEKVFLECVQDMDHENMFWYRQDPGLGLRLIYFSYDVKMKEKGDIPEGYSVSREKKERFSLILESASTNQTSMYLCASTLDRVIQPQHFGDGTRLSIL.

This CDR3 reads CASSERGREETQYF. The CDR3 DNA reads TGTGCCAGCAGTGAAAGAGGGCGCGAAGAGACCCAGTACTTC. The genes are TRBV6-1 and TRBJ2-5; D is perhaps TRBD2 (5 bases). The V end lost 2 bases, the J end lost 3 bases, and 10 bases lay between the germline ends. The germline V gene has CDR1 MNHNS and CDR2 SASEGT. The CDR3 covers 14 residues.

V is TRBV30 and J is TRBJ1-3; no reliable D call. V was pared by 0 bases and J by 3 bases, with 6 bases between. Germline lookup yields CDR1 GTSNPN and CDR2 SVGIG (reference sequence). This CDR3 is 13 amino acids long. CDR3 DNA sequence: TGTGCCTGGAGTGTTGGCGGTGGAAACACCATATATTTT. It codes for CAWSVGGGNTIYF.

The chain recombines TRBV29-1 with TRBJ1-4; D is undetermined. The CDR3 is made up of 14 amino acids. V was pared by 4 bases and J by 4 bases, with 13 bases between. CDR1 is SQVTM and CDR2 is ANQGSEA in the germline V gene. The CDR3 bases are TGCAGCGTTGGAGGGTGGGGAAGTAATGAAAAACTGTTTTTT. This gives the protein CSVGGWGSNEKLFF.

This chain uses TRBV5-6 with TRBJ2-1; TRBD2 aligns across 12 bases. The V and J ends lost 1 base and 4 bases, in that order; junction bases with no gene match: 3. The CDR3 covers 16 residues. Germline CDR1 SGHDT, CDR2 YYEEEE. CDR3 region: CASSLTSGGRYNEQFF. In nucleotides, the CDR3 is TGTGCCAGCAGCTTGACTAGCGGGGGGCGGTACAATGAGCAGTTCTTC. Supplemented by reference TRBV5-6 and TRBJ2-1, the full variable domain reads DAGVTQSPTHLIKTRGQQVTLRCSPKSGHDTVSWYQQALGQGPQFIFQYYEEEERQRGNFPDRFSGHQFPNYSSELNVNALLLGDSALYLCASSLTSGGRYNEQFFGPGTRLTVL.

The chain uses TRBV6-5 and TRBJ1-5, with 9 bases identical to TRBD1. Germline trimming cut 7 bases from V and 2 bases from J; bases unmatched to any gene: 6. There are 15 residues in the CDR3. Per germline, CDR1 MNHEY and CDR2 SVGAGI. CDR3 sequence reads: CASTSQGAGNQPQHF. In DNA form, the CDR3 reads TGTGCCAGCACATCACAGGGGGCTGGCAATCAGCCCCAGCATTTT.

There are a few counts of this clone. This chain links TRBV6-6 with TRBJ1-4; unclear D gene. The germline V gene has CDR1 MNHNY and CDR2 SVGAGI (reference sequence). V dropped 6 bases and J dropped 3 bases, with 14 bases sitting between them. The CDR3 is 15 amino acids. DNA of the CDR3: TGTGCCAGCAGCCAAGATGGCGGGGCTAATGAAAAACTGTTTTTT. Its translation: CASSQDGGANEKLFF.

A few counts support this clone. V is TRBV4-2 and J is TRBJ2-2; 11 bases map to TRBD1. The length of the CDR3 is 17 residues. V lost 3 bases, J lost 5 bases, and 8 bases stayed unmatched. Germline values: CDR1 LGHNA, CDR2 YNFKEQ. The CDR3 region is CASSHAGQGAVTGELFF. For the CDR3, the DNA is TGTGCCAGCAGCCACGCTGGACAGGGGGCTGTGACCGGGGAGCTGTTTTTT.

This chain uses TRBV30 with TRBJ1-1, with 10 positions matching TRBD1. Trimming at V came to 3 bases and at J to 4 bases, leaving 2 bases not matched to a gene. CDR1 and CDR2 (germline): GTSNPN, SVGIG (reference sequence). This CDR3 region has 13 residues. CDR3: CAWSGTGVTEAFF. In DNA form, the CDR3 reads TGTGCCTGGAGCGGGACAGGGGTCACTGAAGCTTTCTTT.

In this sample, this clone turned up once. Here the CDR3 DNA reads TGTGCCAGCAGTTTCCAGACAGGGACCACTGAAGCTTTCTTT. Amino acid sequence: CASSFQTGTTEAFF. This chain connects TRBV6-5 to TRBJ1-1, with TRBD1 matching 7 bases. V trimming: 4 bases; J trimming: 4 bases; junction bases outside the gene matches: 6. Germline V lookup: CDR1 MNHEY, CDR2 SVGAGI. The CDR3 loop spans 14 amino acids.

This chain joins TRBV5-6 and TRBJ2-7; 7 bases agree with TRBD2. Germline loops: CDR1 SGHDT, CDR2 YYEEEE. V shed 1 base, J shed 3 bases, and the junction held 4 bases outside the gene matches. The CDR3 covers 14 residues. The CDR3 bases are TGTGCCAGCAGCTTGAGGGGAGGGAGCTACGAGCAGTACGTC. It encodes CASSLRGGSYEQYV.

The V and J genes are TRBV3-1 (or the pseudogene TRBV3-2) and TRBJ1-5, with 8 bases fitting TRBD1. V was pared by 1 base and J by 0 bases, with 11 bases of the junction left unmatched. The CDR3 is made up of 19 amino acids. CDR1 and CDR2 from the germline V gene are LGHDT and YNNKEL (reference sequence). The CDR3 spells CASSQAHSTGVYSNQPQHF. CDR3 coding DNA: TGTGCCAGCAGCCAAGCCCACTCGACAGGGGTCTATAGCAATCAGCCCCAGCATTTT.

V gene TRBV5-8 combines with J gene TRBJ2-5, with D possibly TRBD2 on 5 matching bases. Germline V gives CDR1 SGHTS, CDR2 YDEGEE. Between the trimmed V and J ends, which lost 4 bases and 7 bases, there was a span of 11 bases. The CDR3 spans 12 residues. CDR3 sequence reads: CASSPPEGTQYF. The CDR3 coding sequence is TGTGCCAGCAGCCCCCCTGAGGGGACCCAGTACTTC.

J is TRBJ1-3 and V is TRBV2, with D possibly TRBD1 on 5 matching bases. The CDR3 runs 14 residues. Germline loops: CDR1 SNHLY, CDR2 FYNNEI. Deletions cut 6 bases from V and 0 bases from J, with 9 bases between. The CDR3 reads CASRTDSSGNTIYF. The CDR3 nucleotides are TGTGCCAGCAGAACCGACAGCTCTGGAAACACCATATATTTT. Looking up the rest from reference TRBV2 and TRBJ1-3 gives the full variable domain: EPEVTQTPSHQVTQMGQEVILRCVPISNHLYFYWYRQILGQKVEFLVSFYNNEISEKSEIFDDQFSVERPDGSNFTLKIRSTKLEDSAMYFCASRTDSSGNTIYFGEGSWLTVV.

The genes are TRBV5-1 and TRBJ2-3; D might be TRBD2 (6 bases). Trimming pared 0 bases from V and 3 bases from J, leaving 14 bases between. This CDR3 spans 16 amino acids. CDR1 and CDR2 from the germline V gene are SGHRS and YFSETQ. CDR3 region: CASSLDPTGDTDTQYF. CDR3 in DNA: TGCGCCAGCAGCTTGGATCCCACGGGGGATACAGATACGCAGTATTTT.

Notes on this clone: A much more abundant neighbour one base away suggests this may be a read error. The genes are TRBV25-1 and TRBJ1-1; 9 bases agree with TRBD1. Germline values: CDR1 MGHDK, CDR2 SYGVNS. The CDR3 length is 13 residues. CDR3 protein: CTRLQTGGTEAFF. The CDR3 bases are TGTACCAGACTGCAGACAGGGGGAACTGAAGCTTTCTTT. The complete variable domain, with remaining parts taken from reference TRBV25-1 and TRBJ1-1, reads EADIYQTPRYLVIGTGKKITLECSQTMGHDKMYWYQQDPGMELHLIHYSYGVNSTEKGDLSSESTVSRIRTEHFPLTLESARPSHTSQYLCTRLQTGGTEAFFGQGTRLTVV.

In its sample, this clone was seen once. The chain employs TRBV19 and TRBJ1-5; D gene ambiguous. Germline values: CDR1 LNHDA, CDR2 SQIVND (reference sequence). Trimming pared 1 base from V and 1 base from J, leaving 8 bases between. This CDR3 is 15 amino acids long. CDR3 sequence (DNA): TGTGCCAGTAGTATAGTCGCGGGGAGCAATCAGCCCCAGCATTTT. Encoded protein: CASSIVAGSNQPQHF.

V usage is TRBV10-3 and J usage is TRBJ1-6, with 7 bases matching TRBD1. V was clipped by 2 bases and J by 6 bases; unmatched bases: 7. This CDR3 has 16 residues. The germline gives CDR1 ENHRY, CDR2 SYGVKD. CDR3 sequence: CAISETMTGLNSPLHF. The CDR3 DNA sequence: TGTGCCATCAGTGAGACCATGACAGGGCTTAATTCACCCCTCCACTTT.

The CDR3 nucleotides are TGTGCCAGCAGTTGGACGGCGGGTGGTTATAATTCACCCCTCCACTTT. Translating gives CASSWTAGGYNSPLHF. The rearrangement uses TRBV27 and TRBJ1-6; no reliable D call. In germline, CDR1 is MNHEY, CDR2 SMNVEV (reference sequence). CDR3 length equals 16 residues. Trimming took off 4 bases at V and 4 bases at J, with 14 bases between the two ends.

This clone turned up a few times. The chain couples TRBV10-1 to TRBJ2-1, with TRBD1 matching 10 bases. Germline CDR1 reads WNHNN; CDR2 reads SYGVQD (reference sequence). The CDR3 covers 14 residues. Trimming at V came to 6 bases and at J to 5 bases, leaving 4 bases not matched to a gene. This chain's CDR3 is CASRGDRGNNEQFF. Here the CDR3 DNA reads TGCGCCAGCAGGGGGGACAGGGGCAACAATGAGCAGTTCTTC.

The chain combines TRBV7-9 with TRBJ1-2, with TRBD1 matching 9 bases. V gave up 5 bases and J gave up 8 bases; unmatched junction bases: 12. The length of the CDR3 is 15 residues. Germline CDR1 reads SEHNR; CDR2 reads FQNEAQ (reference sequence). In DNA, the CDR3 is TGTGCCAGCAGCCTCCGACAGGGGGTTGTCGACGGCTACACCTTC. Protein sequence: CASSLRQGVVDGYTF.

The chain combines TRBV2 with TRBJ1-4; 10 bases are shared with TRBD1. V was clipped by 6 bases and J by 7 bases; unmatched bases: 5. Germline V gene data show CDR1 as SNHLY and CDR2 as FYNNEI. CDR3 length equals 14 residues. The chain's CDR3 is CASSPGTGVEKLFF. The CDR3 DNA reads TGTGCCAGCAGCCCCGGGACAGGGGTTGAAAAACTGTTTTTT.

This chain uses TRBV7-8 with TRBJ2-4; the match to TRBD1 covers 10 bases. The V and J ends lost 5 bases and 4 bases, in that order; junction bases with no gene match: 8. The CDR3 contains 16 residues. Germline assignment: CDR1 SGHVS and CDR2 FQNEAQ. The CDR3 DNA sequence: TGTGCCAGCAGCCCGGGACAGGGGCTGAGAAAAAACATTCAGTACTTC. This gives the protein CASSPGQGLRKNIQYF.